These 14 T cell receptor beta chains originate from one sample sequenced in a study of T cell responses to AZD1222 COVID-19 vaccine. TCRdb's copy holds only in-frame clones and misses some; the assay was immunoSEQ multiplex PCR. The table has 180,000 or so clones, roughly 91% seen once. Sequencing used peripheral blood, obtained 28 days after the second AZD1222 dose. The receptors were gathered from an adult who received the AZD1222 COVID-19 vaccine.

The chain is built from TRBV7-9 and TRBJ1-3; the D is unclear. V dropped 0 bases and J dropped 4 bases, with 1 base sitting between them. This CDR3 is 12 amino acids long. Germline CDR1 is SEHNR and CDR2 is FQNEAQ (reference sequence). The CDR3 nucleotides read TGTGCCAGCAGCTTAGCGGGAAACACCATATATTTT. Its translation is CASSLAGNTIYF.

Written as DNA, the CDR3 is TGTGCCAGCAGTACCAGGGAGGGCAATCAGCCCCAGCATTTT. It yields the protein CASSTREGNQPQHF. This chain joins TRBV6-5 and TRBJ1-5; D possibly corresponds to TRBD1 (5 bases). Deletions cut 5 bases from V and 2 bases from J, with 10 bases between. The length of the CDR3 is 14 residues. Germline V gene sequence: CDR1 MNHEY, CDR2 SVGAGI.

The CDR3 loop reads CASSQRLFADTEAFF. CDR3 sequence (DNA): TGCGCCAGCAGCCAACGGTTGTTTGCCGACACTGAAGCTTTCTTT. The V call is TRBV4-1, the J call TRBJ1-1, with unresolved D. The germline CDR1 and CDR2 sequences are MGHRA and YSYEKL. The CDR3 is 15 residues long. V lost 2 bases to trimming and J lost 3 bases, with 13 bases between them.

The V gene is TRBV6-5, the J gene TRBJ2-1; D gene unclear. Germline V gene lookup returns CDR1 MNHEY and CDR2 SVGAGI. V was cut by 3 bases and J by 5 bases, with 5 bases left in between. The CDR3 contains 12 residues. The CDR3: CASSYTDNEQFF. CDR3 bases: TGTGCCAGCAGTTATACTGACAATGAGCAGTTCTTC.

This chain connects TRBV7-8 to TRBJ2-7, with D possibly being TRBD1 (5 bases). The length of the CDR3 is 13 residues. Looked up from germline, CDR1 is SGHVS and CDR2 is FQNEAQ. Trimming stripped 3 bases from V and 0 bases from J, with 6 bases between. In nucleotides, the CDR3 is TGTGCCAGCAGCTTTCAGGGCTCCTACGAGCAGTACTTC. Amino acid sequence: CASSFQGSYEQYF.

This chain uses TRBV27 with TRBJ2-7, with TRBD2 matching 9 bases. The germline CDR1 and CDR2 sequences are MNHEY and SMNVEV (reference sequence). Trimming removed 4 bases from V and 3 bases from J; junction bases left unmatched: 7. The CDR3 totals 15 residues. CDR3 sequence (DNA): TGTGCCAGCAGTTCATTAGCGGGAGAGAACTACGAGCAGTACTTC. As protein: CASSSLAGENYEQYF.

The chain couples TRBV7-9 to TRBJ1-5; D may be TRBD1 (5 bases). V lost 4 bases and J lost 4, with 11 bases in between. Germline CDR1 SEHNR, CDR2 FQNEAQ (reference sequence). The CDR3 totals 14 residues. CDR3 nucleotides: TGTGCCAGCAGCTCCGGGGCAGAGAATCAGCCCCAGCATTTT. Translated, it gives CASSSGAENQPQHF. The whole variable domain, remainder taken from reference TRBV7-9 and TRBJ1-5, is DTGVSQNPRHKITKRGQNVTFRCDPISEHNRLYWYRQTLGQGPEFLTYFQNEAQLEKSRLLSDRFSAERPKGSFSTLEIQRTEQGDSAMYLCASSSGAENQPQHFGDGTRLSIL.

The genes are TRBV7-2 and TRBJ2-3, with D hard to call. The CDR3 consists of 14 residues. V was pared by 4 bases and J by 4 bases, with 12 bases between. CDR1 and CDR2 from the germline V gene are SGHTA and FQGNSA. CDR3 sequence reads: CASSSYPGSDTQYF. CDR3 nucleotide sequence: TGTGCCAGCAGCTCGTACCCCGGGTCAGATACGCAGTATTTT.

This chain joins TRBV3-1 (or the pseudogene TRBV3-2) and TRBJ2-3; no definite D call. The CDR3 has 15 amino acids. V gave up 1 base and J gave up 3 bases, with 11 bases separating them. Germline CDR1 is LGHDT and CDR2 is YNNKEL (reference sequence). The CDR3 is CASSQGPDGTDTQYF. For the CDR3, the DNA is TGTGCCAGCAGCCAAGGACCTGATGGGACAGATACGCAGTATTTT.

This rearrangement joins TRBV7-8 to TRBJ2-7; no reliable D call. Germline V gene lookup returns CDR1 SGHVS and CDR2 FQNEAQ. The V end lost 6 bases, the J end lost 3 bases, and 15 bases lay between the germline ends. The CDR3 is 14 residues long. As DNA, the CDR3 is TGTGCCAGCAGTCATGATGACGGCTACTACGAGCAGTACTTC. As protein: CASSHDDGYYEQYF.

This chain joins TRBV7-2 and TRBJ2-4, with 7 bases that match TRBD2. Unmatched junction bases numbered 7, after V lost 1 base and J lost 7 bases. This CDR3 is 15 amino acids long. Germline values: CDR1 SGHTA, CDR2 FQGNSA. CDR3 residues: CASSLDAGDGNIQYF. The CDR3 DNA sequence: TGTGCCAGCAGCTTAGACGCGGGGGACGGGAACATTCAGTACTTC.

The chain employs TRBV5-1 and TRBJ2-1; 8 bases agree with TRBD1. The V gene's germline CDR1 is SGHRS and CDR2 YFSETQ. J was trimmed by 6 bases and V by 4 bases; bases with no gene match: 6. The CDR3 is 14 residues long. The CDR3 reads CASSVGQEGNEQFF. The CDR3 DNA reads TGCGCCAGCAGCGTGGGACAGGAGGGCAATGAGCAGTTCTTC.

This chain links TRBV3-1 (or the pseudogene TRBV3-2) with TRBJ1-2; 10 positions agree with TRBD1. J gave up 8 bases and V 3 bases, and 6 bases lay outside the gene matches. Per germline, CDR1 LGHDT and CDR2 YNNKEL (reference sequence). This CDR3 has 14 amino acids. The CDR3 nucleotides read TGTGCCAGCAGCCACCGGGACAGGGGTGGCGGCTACACCTTC. It specifies CASSHRDRGGGYTF.

V and J are TRBV3-1 (or the pseudogene TRBV3-2) and TRBJ1-2; D call uncertain. Deletions cut 0 bases from V and 5 bases from J, with 16 bases between. The length of the CDR3 is 16 residues. Germline CDR1 LGHDT, CDR2 YNNKEL (reference sequence). CDR3 in amino acids: CASSQDEAALWYGYTF. CDR3 DNA: TGTGCCAGCAGCCAAGATGAGGCCGCGCTTTGGTATGGCTACACCTTC.